Listed below are T cell receptor beta chains from one sample, sequenced in a study of shared clonotypes between healthy human individuals. Method: immunoSEQ multiplex PCR; TCRdb's copy keeps in-frame clones and lacks some. The table lists approximately 1.1 million clones, more than 75% of them singletons. Sequencing input: memory CD4+ T cells from PBMCs. Source of these receptors: a man younger than 35 in good health. Some clones in this sample may be carry-over from other donors' samples. The CDR3 runs from the conserved cysteine through the conserved F or W. Expanded clones are given a class, and other clones once, few, many or no size at all.

NA	TRBV19	CASSIEGLAGGEQFF
NA	TRBV7-9	CASSETPEAFF
NA	TRBV6-5	CASSNGMGGDQPQHF
NA	TRBV6-6	CASRLRQGINTEAFF
NA	TRBV7-9	CASATFGEQYF
NA	TRBV7-2	CASSLGAGVAGNTIYF
few	TRBV29-1	CSVLDNNQPQHF
NA	TRBV29-1	CSVDGTGQETQYF
NA	TRBV5-1	CASSLGGARTEAFF
NA	TRBV5-4	CASSVGAGHTGELFF
NA	TRBV5-1	CASSLSAGDGGEQYF
once	TRBV2	CASSDQAGYTNQPQHF
NA	TRBV7-3	CASSSSLVADTQYF
NA	TRBV4-1	CASSHTTSGSDTQYF
NA	TRBV19	CARVQETQYF
NA	TRBV28	CASSSPPAAGSGEKLFF
NA	TRBV7-9	CASSPAGGGNQPQHF
NA	TRBV27	CASSSYYLASTRETQYF
NA	TRBV7-3	CASSLGTSPGNEQYF
NA	TRBV2	CASRNRGGTEAFF
many	TRBV7-2	CASSRDRGPYEQYF
NA	TRBV9	CASSVAPGAHQPQHF
NA	TRBV7-8	CASRPGEGAYEQYF
NA	TRBV30	CAWRGVGMRGKLFF
NA	TRBV10-2	CASNSPGLGNTGELFF
NA	TRBV6-1	CASSAQGQSYGYTF